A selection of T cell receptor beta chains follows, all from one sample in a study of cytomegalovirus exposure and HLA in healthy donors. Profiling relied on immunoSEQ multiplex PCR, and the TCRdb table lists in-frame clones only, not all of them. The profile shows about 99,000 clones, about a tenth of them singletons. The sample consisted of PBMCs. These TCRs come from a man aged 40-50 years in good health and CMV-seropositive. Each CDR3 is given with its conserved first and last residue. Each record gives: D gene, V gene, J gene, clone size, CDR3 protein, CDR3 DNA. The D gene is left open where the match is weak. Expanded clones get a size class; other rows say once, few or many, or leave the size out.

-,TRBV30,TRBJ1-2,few,CAWSVLAGFGYTF,TGTGCCTGGAGTGTACTGGCAGGGTTTGGCTACACCTTC
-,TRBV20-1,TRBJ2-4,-,CSARQGNIQYF,TGCAGTGCTAGACAGGGTAACATTCAGTACTTC
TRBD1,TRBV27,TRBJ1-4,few,CASSLGQGIEKLFF,TGTGCCAGCAGTTTAGGACAGGGGATTGAAAAACTGTTTTTT
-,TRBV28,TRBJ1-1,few,CASSVEGTHTEAFF,TGTGCCAGCAGCGTGGAAGGGACACACACTGAAGCTTTCTTT
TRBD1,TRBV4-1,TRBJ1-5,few,CASSLRGGQGVLNSNQPQHF,TGCGCCAGCAGCCTGAGGGGGGGACAGGGGGTTTTGAATAGCAATCAGCCCCAGCATTTT
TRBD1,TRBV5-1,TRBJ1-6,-,CASSSTGSSYNSPLHF,TGCGCCAGCAGCTCGACAGGGAGCTCCTATAATTCACCCCTCCACTTT
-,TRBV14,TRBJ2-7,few,CASSPQGYHEQYF,TGTGCCAGCAGCCCTCAGGGTTACCACGAGCAGTACTTC
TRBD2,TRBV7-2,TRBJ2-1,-,CASSSLTSGGYNEQFF,TGTGCCAGCAGCTCCCTCACTAGCGGGGGCTACAATGAGCAGTTCTTC
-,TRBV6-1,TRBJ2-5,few,CASSGTPQETQYF,TGTGCCAGCAGTGGTACACCCCAAGAGACCCAGTACTTC
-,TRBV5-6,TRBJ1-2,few,CASGLGRANYGYTF,TGTGCCAGCGGCCTGGGCAGGGCTAACTATGGCTACACCTTC
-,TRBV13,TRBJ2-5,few,CASSLVQQETQYF,TGTGCCAGCAGCTTAGTACAGCAAGAGACCCAGTACTTC
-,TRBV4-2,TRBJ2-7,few,CASSQQDRGYEQYF,TGTGCCAGCAGCCAGCAAGACCGGGGCTACGAGCAGTACTTC
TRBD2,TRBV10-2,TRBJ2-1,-,CASRPGTSGRVRYNEQFF,TGCGCCAGCAGACCCGGGACTAGCGGGAGGGTGAGGTACAATGAGCAGTTCTTC